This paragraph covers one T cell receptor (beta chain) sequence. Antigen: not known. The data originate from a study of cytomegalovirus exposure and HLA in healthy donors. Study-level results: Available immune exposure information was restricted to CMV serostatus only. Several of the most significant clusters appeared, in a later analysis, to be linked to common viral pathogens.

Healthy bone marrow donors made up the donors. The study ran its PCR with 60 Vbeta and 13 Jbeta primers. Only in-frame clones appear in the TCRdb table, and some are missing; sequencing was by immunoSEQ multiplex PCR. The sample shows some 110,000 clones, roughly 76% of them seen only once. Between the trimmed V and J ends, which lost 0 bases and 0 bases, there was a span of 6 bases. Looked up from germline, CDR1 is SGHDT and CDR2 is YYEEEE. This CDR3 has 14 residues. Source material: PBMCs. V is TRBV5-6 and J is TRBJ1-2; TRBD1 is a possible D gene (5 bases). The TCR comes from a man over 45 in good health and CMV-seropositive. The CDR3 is CASSLDRTNYGYTF. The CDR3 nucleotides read TGTGCCAGCAGCTTGGACAGGACTAACTATGGCTACACCTTC.